The present T cell receptor beta chain was sequenced within a study of cytomegalovirus exposure and HLA in healthy donors. Germline V gene lookup returns CDR1 MNHEY and CDR2 SVGAGI. V was clipped by 7 bases and J by 7 bases, with 20 bases between them. The CDR3 has 15 residues. 13 Jbeta primers and 60 Vbeta primers were used for the PCR. Using immunoSEQ multiplex PCR, the repertoire was profiled, and TCRdb retains in-frame clones only, with some absent. This table has around 150,000 clones, around 77% appearing once. Sample: PBMCs. The receptor was isolated from a man aged 50 to 60 in good health and CMV-seropositive. The chain carries TRBV6-5 and TRBJ2-1; a weak D match, TRBD2 (7 bases). In nucleotides, the CDR3 is TGTGCCAGCAAGACGACGGGGGGCCGGATGAATGAGCAGTTCTTC. It encodes CASKTTGGRMNEQFF.